This record looks at one T cell receptor beta chain sequence and its context. Its specificity is not known. The data derive from a study of lymphopenia after photon versus proton radiotherapy. Study-wide points: After the lymphocyte nadir, photon-treated repertoires showed oligoclonal expansion, especially of CD8+ Temra cells.

TCRdb's copy holds only in-frame clones and misses some; the assay was immunoSEQ multiplex PCR. The sample yields tens of thousands of clones, roughly 93% seen once. V was shortened by 0 bases and J by 2 bases, with 9 bases between the two germline ends. The germline V gene has CDR1 SGHTA and CDR2 FQGTGA. CDR3 length: 15 residues. The rearrangement links TRBV7-3 to TRBJ2-3, with a possible D match to TRBD2 (5 bases). The specimen comprised peripheral blood, sampled from a patient treated with photon-based radiotherapy. The TCR comes from a woman in her 70s with pancreatic cancer. CDR3 loop: CASSLTPGFTDTQYF. Here the CDR3 DNA reads TGTGCCAGCAGCTTAACCCCGGGATTCACAGATACGCAGTATTTT. The full variable domain, in which reference TRBV7-3 and TRBJ2-3 provide the parts outside the CDR3, is GAGVSQTPSNKVTEKGKYVELRCDPISGHTALYWYRQSLGQGPEFLIYFQGTGAADDSGLPNDRFFAVRPEGSVSTLKIQRTERGDSAVYLCASSLTPGFTDTQYFGPGTRLTVL.